This T cell receptor (beta chain) was recorded in a study of patients and donors after allogeneic stem cell transplantation. Trimming took 1 base from V and 2 from J; bases not matched to a gene: 4. The CDR3 length is 16 residues. TCRdb redid the calling of the RT-PCR reads with MiXCR, one entry per CDR3 protein. The table lists about 200,000 distinct CDR3 sequences, about 37% of them singletons. V is TRBV12-3 or TRBV12-4 and J is TRBJ2-3; 9 nucleotides match TRBD2. The source is a human donor who was either an allogeneic HSCT recipient or a stem cell or donor lymphocyte infusion donor (not recorded which). It is not recorded whose cells these are; they may come from a transplant donor. Material: blood, either unsorted or a sorted T cell fraction (not recorded which). CDR3 bases: TGTGCCAGCAGTTTAGGGCTAGCGGGGTTCACAGATACGCAGTATTTT. Translated: CASSLGLAGFTDTQYF.